This T cell receptor beta chain was observed in a study of shared clonotypes between healthy human individuals. Study-wide background: Those who served as donors were two women and a few men between the ages of 18 and 49.

Study-level points and caveats: Clonotype sharing across a handful of donors was observed for about 5.2% of naive CD4 clonotypes.

Comments on this clone: Its matching antigen is unknown.

DNA at 200 ng, some 31,000 T cell genomes, went into sorted-subset replicate PCRs. Clones were read by immunoSEQ multiplex PCR, and TCRdb kept only the in-frame ones, dropping some. The sample includes 2 million or so clones, around 95% seen only once; the top ten take 0.13%. The CDR3 is 17 residues long. The V and J ends lost 5 bases and 1 base, in that order; junction bases with no gene match: 9. Germline assignment: CDR1 SGHNT and CDR2 YENEEA. The clonotype comes from a man younger than 30 in good health. Sequencing was carried out using naive CD4+ T cells sorted from blood. The subset is: CD45RA+ positively selected. This chain links TRBV11-3 with TRBJ2-3, with 10 bases lining up with TRBD1. This CDR3 is CASSRRTGGAGTDTQYF. As DNA, the CDR3 is TGTGCCAGCAGCCGCCGGACAGGGGGAGCGGGCACAGATACGCAGTATTTT.